This TCR beta chain derives from a study of early T cells in non-severe SARS-CoV-2 infection. Overall study: Sequencing input comprised bulk RNA from unsorted whole blood; chain pairing was not available. The study, taken as a whole, reports: The matching step, a VDJdb search, favored anti-spike CD8 responses and missed private and CD4 specificities.

Individual cDNA molecules were tagged with unique molecular identifiers, the study reported. TCRdb itself ran the 5' RACE reads through MiXCR, one entry per CDR3 protein. This table holds around 50,000 distinct CDR3 sequences, 11% found once. This clonotype was observed many times. Antigen: not known. CDR1 is MDHEN, CDR2 SYDVKM, per germline. The CDR3 consists of 14 residues. V was cut by 2 bases and J by 0 bases, with 8 bases left in between. The rearrangement uses TRBV28 and TRBJ2-7, with D tentatively TRBD1 (6 bases). The source is an adult who was a healthcare worker with PCR-confirmed SARS-CoV-2 infection or an uninfected control (not recorded which). The sequenced material came from whole blood. The CDR3 nucleotides are TGTGCCAGCAGTTTAACGGACAGCTCCTACGAGCAGTACTTC. Its protein product is CASSLTDSSYEQYF.